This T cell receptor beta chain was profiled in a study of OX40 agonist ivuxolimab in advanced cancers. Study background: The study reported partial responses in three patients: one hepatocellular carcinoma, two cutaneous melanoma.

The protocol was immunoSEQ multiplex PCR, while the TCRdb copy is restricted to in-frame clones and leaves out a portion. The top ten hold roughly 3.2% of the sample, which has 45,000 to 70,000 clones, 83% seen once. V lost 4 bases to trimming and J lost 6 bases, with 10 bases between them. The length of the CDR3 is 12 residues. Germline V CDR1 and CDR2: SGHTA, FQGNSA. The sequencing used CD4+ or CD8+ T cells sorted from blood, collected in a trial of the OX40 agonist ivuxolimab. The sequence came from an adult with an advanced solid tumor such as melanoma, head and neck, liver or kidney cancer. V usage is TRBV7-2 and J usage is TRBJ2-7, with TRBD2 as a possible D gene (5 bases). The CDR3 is CASSSLAPEQYF. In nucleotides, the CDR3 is TGTGCCAGCAGCTCCCTAGCACCCGAGCAGTACTTC.